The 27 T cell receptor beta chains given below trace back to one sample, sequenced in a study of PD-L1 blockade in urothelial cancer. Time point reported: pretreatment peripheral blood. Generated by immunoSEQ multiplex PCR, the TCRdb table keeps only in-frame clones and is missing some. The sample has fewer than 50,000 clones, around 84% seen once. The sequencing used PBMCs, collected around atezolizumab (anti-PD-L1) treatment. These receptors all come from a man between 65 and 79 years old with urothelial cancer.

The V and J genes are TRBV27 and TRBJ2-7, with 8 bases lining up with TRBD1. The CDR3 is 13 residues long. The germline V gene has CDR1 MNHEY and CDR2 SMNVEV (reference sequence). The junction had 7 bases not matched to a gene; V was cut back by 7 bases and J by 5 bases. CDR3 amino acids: CASNPGQADEQYF. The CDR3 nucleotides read TGTGCCAGCAATCCGGGACAGGCAGACGAGCAGTACTTC.

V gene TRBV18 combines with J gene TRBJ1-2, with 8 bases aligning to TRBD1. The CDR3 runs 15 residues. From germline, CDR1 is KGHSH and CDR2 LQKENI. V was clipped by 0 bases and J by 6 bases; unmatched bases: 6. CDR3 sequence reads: CASSPPEDRGHGYTF. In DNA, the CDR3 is TGTGCCAGCTCACCACCCGAAGACAGGGGACATGGCTACACCTTC.

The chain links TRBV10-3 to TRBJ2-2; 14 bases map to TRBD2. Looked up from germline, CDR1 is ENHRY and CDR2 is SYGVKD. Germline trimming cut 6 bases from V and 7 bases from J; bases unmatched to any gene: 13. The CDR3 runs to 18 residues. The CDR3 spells CAISLNPTSGGAGGELFF. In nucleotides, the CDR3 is TGTGCCATCAGCCTGAACCCGACTAGCGGGGGGGCCGGCGGGGAGCTGTTTTTT.

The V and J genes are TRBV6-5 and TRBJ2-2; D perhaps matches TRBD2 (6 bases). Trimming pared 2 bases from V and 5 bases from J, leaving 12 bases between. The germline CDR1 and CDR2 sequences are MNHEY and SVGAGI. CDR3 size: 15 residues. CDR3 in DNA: TGTGCCAGCAGTTACAGGGGACTGGGGACCGGGGAGCTGTTTTTT. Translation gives CASSYRGLGTGELFF.

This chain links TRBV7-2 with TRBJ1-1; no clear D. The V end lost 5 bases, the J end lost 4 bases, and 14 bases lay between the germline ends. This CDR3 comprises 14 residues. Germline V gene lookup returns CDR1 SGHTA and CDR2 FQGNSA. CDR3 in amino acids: CASSPSVRGTEAFF. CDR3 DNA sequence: TGTGCCAGCAGCCCCTCCGTTAGAGGCACTGAAGCTTTCTTT.

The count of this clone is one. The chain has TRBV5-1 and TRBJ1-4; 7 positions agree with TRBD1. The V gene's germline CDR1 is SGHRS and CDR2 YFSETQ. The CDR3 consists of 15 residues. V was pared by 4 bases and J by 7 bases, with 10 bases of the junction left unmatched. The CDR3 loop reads CASSVTGRGGEKLFF. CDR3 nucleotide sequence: TGCGCCAGCAGCGTGACAGGGCGTGGGGGTGAAAAACTGTTTTTT.

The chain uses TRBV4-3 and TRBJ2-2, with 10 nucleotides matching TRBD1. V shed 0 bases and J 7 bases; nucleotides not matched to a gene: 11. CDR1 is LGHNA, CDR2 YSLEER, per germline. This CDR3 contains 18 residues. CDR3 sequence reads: CASSQELVDRGQGGELFF. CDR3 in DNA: TGCGCCAGCAGCCAAGAACTCGTCGACAGGGGGCAAGGCGGGGAGCTGTTTTTT.

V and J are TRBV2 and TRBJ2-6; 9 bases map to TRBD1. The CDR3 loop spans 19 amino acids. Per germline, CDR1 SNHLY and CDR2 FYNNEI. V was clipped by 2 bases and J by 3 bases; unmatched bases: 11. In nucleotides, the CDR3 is TGTGCCAGCAGTGAAATACGGACAGGGGTATTTCGTGGGGCCAACGTCCTGACTTTC. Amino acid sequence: CASSEIRTGVFRGANVLTF.

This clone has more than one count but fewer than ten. This chain's CDR3 is CSSSGGIAYNEQFF. As DNA, the CDR3 is TGCAGCTCGTCGGGGGGGATCGCCTACAATGAGCAGTTCTTC. V is TRBV29-1 and J is TRBJ2-1; 8 bases are shared with TRBD2. There are 14 residues in the CDR3. Looked up from germline, CDR1 is SQVTM and CDR2 is ANQGSEA. The V segment lost 8 bases and the J segment 2 bases; nucleotides outside the gene matches: 8.

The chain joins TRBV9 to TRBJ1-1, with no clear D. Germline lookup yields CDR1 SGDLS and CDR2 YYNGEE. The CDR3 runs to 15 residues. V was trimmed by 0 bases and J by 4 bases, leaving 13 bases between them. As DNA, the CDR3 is TGTGCCAGCAGCGTAGATATTCGGCGGGGCACTGAAGCTTTCTTT. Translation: CASSVDIRRGTEAFF.

The CDR3 DNA is TGTGCCAGCAGCACGCGGACTAGCGGGATGGCAGATACGCAGTATTTT. Amino acids: CASSTRTSGMADTQYF. The rearrangement uses TRBV5-4 and TRBJ2-3; 12 bases align to TRBD2. From germline, CDR1 is SGHNT and CDR2 YYREEE (reference sequence). The CDR3 has 16 amino acids. Trimming took 4 bases from V and 4 from J; bases not matched to a gene: 7. The full variable domain, completed using reference TRBV5-4 and TRBJ2-3, is ETGVTQSPTHLIKTRGQQVTLRCSSQSGHNTVSWYQQALGQGPQFIFQYYREEENGRGNFPPRFSGLQFPNYSSELNVNALELDDSALYLCASSTRTSGMADTQYFGPGTRLTVL.

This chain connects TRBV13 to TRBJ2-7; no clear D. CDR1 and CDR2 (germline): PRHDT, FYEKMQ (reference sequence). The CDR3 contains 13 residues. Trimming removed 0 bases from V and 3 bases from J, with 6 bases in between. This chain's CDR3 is CASSLGQDYEQYF. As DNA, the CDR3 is TGTGCCAGCAGCTTAGGGCAGGACTACGAGCAGTACTTC.

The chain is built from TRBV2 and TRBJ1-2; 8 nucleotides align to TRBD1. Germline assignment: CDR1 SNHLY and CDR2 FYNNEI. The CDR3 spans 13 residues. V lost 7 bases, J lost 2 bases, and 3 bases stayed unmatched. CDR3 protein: CASTRTGNYGYTF. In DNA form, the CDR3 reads TGTGCCAGCACGCGGACAGGGAACTATGGCTACACCTTC.

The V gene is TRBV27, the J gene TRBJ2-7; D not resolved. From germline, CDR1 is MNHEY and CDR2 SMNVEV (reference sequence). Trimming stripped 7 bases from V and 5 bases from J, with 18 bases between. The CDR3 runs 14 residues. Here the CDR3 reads CASKYKPLLDEQYF. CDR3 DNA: TGTGCCAGCAAGTACAAACCCCTGTTGGACGAGCAGTACTTC.

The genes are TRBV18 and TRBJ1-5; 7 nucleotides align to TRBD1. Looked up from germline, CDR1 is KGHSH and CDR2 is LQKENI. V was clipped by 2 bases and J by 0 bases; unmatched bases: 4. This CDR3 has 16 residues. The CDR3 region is CASSPGQASSNQPQHF. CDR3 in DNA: TGTGCCAGCTCACCAGGACAGGCGAGTAGCAATCAGCCCCAGCATTTT.

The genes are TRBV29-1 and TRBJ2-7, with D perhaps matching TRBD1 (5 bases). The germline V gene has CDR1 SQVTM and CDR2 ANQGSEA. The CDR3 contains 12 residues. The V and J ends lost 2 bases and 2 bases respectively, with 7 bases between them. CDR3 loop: CSVETRAYEQYF. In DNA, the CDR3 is TGCAGCGTTGAAACCAGGGCCTACGAGCAGTACTTC.

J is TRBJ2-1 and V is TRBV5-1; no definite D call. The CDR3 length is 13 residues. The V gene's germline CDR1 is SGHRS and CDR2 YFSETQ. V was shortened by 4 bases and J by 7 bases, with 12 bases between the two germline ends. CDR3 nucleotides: TGCGCCAGCAGCACGGTGACTGGGAATGAGCAGTTCTTC. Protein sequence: CASSTVTGNEQFF.

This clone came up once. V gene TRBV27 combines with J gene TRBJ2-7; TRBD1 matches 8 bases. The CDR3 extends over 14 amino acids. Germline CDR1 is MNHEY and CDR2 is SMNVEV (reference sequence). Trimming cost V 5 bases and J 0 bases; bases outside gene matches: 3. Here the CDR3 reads CASSLDRGSYEQYF. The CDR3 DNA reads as TGTGCCAGCAGTCTCGACAGGGGCTCCTACGAGCAGTACTTC.

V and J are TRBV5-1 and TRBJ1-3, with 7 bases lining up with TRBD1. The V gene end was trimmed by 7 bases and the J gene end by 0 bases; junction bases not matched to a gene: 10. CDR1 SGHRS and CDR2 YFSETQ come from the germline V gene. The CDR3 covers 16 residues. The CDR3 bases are TGCGCCAGCTCAAGGGACCGGACAGGCTCTGGAAACACCATATATTTT. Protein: CASSRDRTGSGNTIYF. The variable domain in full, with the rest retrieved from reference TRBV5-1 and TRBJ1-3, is KAGVTQTPRYLIKTRGQQVTLSCSPISGHRSVSWYQQTPGQGLQFLFEYFSETQRNKGNFPGRFSGRQFSNSRSEMNVSTLELGDSALYLCASSRDRTGSGNTIYFGEGSWLTVV.

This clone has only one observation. The CDR3 spells CASSLEMALVAGMNTEAFF. The CDR3 DNA is TGTGCCAGCAGTTTGGAGATGGCATTAGTTGCGGGCATGAACACTGAAGCTTTCTTT. The chain recombines TRBV28 with TRBJ1-1; D unresolved. CDR3 length equals 19 residues. V lost 3 bases and J 0 bases, leaving 23 bases between the germline ends. Germline CDR1 MDHEN, CDR2 SYDVKM.

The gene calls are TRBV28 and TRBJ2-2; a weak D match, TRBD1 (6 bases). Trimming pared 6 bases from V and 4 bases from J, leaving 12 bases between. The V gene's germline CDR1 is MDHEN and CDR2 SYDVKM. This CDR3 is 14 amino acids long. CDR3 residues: CASRAGVSTGELFF. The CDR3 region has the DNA TGTGCCAGCAGGGCAGGGGTTTCCACCGGGGAGCTGTTTTTT.

This chain's CDR3 is CASSLRDSIYEQYF. DNA for the CDR3: TGTGCCAGTAGTCTCCGGGATTCGATCTACGAGCAGTACTTC. The chain combines TRBV19 with TRBJ2-7; D perhaps matches TRBD2 (5 bases). Trimming cost V 5 bases and J 3 bases, with 14 bases left between them. The CDR3 sequence is 14 residues long. Germline CDR1 is LNHDA and CDR2 is SQIVND (reference sequence).

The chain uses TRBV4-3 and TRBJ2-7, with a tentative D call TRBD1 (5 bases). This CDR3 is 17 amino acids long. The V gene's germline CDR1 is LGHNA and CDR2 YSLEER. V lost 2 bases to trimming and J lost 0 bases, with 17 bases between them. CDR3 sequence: CASSQFFSGTGSYEQYF. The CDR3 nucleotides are TGCGCCAGCAGCCAATTCTTTTCGGGCACAGGCTCCTACGAGCAGTACTTC.

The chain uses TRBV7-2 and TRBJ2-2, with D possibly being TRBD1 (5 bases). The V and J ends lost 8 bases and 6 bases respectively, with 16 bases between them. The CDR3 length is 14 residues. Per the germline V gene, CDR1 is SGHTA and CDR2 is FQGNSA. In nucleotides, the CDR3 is TGTGCCAGCGGCCCGACGCAGGGTCCCGGGGAGCTGTTTTTT. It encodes CASGPTQGPGELFF.

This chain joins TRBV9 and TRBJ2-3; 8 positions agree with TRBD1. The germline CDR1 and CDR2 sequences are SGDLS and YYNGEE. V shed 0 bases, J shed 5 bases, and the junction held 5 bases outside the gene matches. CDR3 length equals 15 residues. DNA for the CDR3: TGTGCCAGCAGCGTAGGACAGGGGTGGGTAGATACGCAGTATTTT. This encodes CASSVGQGWVDTQYF.

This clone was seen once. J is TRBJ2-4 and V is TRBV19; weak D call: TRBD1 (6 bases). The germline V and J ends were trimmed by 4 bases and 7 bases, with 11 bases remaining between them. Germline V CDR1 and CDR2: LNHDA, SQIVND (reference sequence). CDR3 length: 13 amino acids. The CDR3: CASSTRTGNIQYF. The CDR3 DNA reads TGTGCCAGTAGTACTAGAACAGGGAACATTCAGTACTTC.

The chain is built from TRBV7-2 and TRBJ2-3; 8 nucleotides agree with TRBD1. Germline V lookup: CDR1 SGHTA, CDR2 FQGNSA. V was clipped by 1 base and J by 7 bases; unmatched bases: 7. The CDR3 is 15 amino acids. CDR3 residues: CASSLDTGGRNTQYF. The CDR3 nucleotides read TGTGCCAGCAGCTTAGATACAGGGGGGAGGAATACGCAGTATTTT. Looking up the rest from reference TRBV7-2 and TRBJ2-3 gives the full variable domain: GAGVSQSPSNKVTEKGKDVELRCDPISGHTALYWYRQSLGQGLEFLIYFQGNSAPDKSGLPSDRFSAERTGGSVSTLTIQRTQQEDSAVYLCASSLDTGGRNTQYFGPGTRLTVL.